Each of the 25 T cell receptor beta chains below was sequenced from the same sample in a study of T cell responses to AZD1222 COVID-19 vaccine. Repertoires were generated with immunoSEQ multiplex PCR, while TCRdb's copy carries only in-frame clones and drops some. The sample lists about 120,000 clones, roughly 92% occurring once. This specimen was peripheral blood, taken 28 days after the second AZD1222 dose. All receptors come from an adult who received the AZD1222 COVID-19 vaccine.

The chain carries TRBV2 and TRBJ1-6, with 9 positions matching TRBD1. Trimming cost V 2 bases and J 7 bases; bases outside gene matches: 9. Germline CDR1 is SNHLY and CDR2 is FYNNEI. CDR3 length equals 17 residues. CDR3 in DNA: TGTGCCAGCAGTGAAACTAGACAGGGGGGGCGGAATTCACCCCTCCACTTT. Amino acids: CASSETRQGGRNSPLHF.

The V gene is TRBV2, the J gene TRBJ2-1, with 11 bases fitting TRBD2. The CDR3 sequence is 15 residues long. Trimming cost V 6 bases and J 4 bases; bases outside gene matches: 5. Germline V lookup: CDR1 SNHLY, CDR2 FYNNEI. DNA for the CDR3: TGTGCCAGCAGGGTGACTAGCGGGGAGTACAATGAGCAGTTCTTC. It codes for CASRVTSGEYNEQFF. The variable domain in full, completed from reference TRBV2 and TRBJ2-1, reads EPEVTQTPSHQVTQMGQEVILRCVPISNHLYFYWYRQILGQKVEFLVSFYNNEISEKSEIFDDQFSVERPDGSNFTLKIRSTKLEDSAMYFCASRVTSGEYNEQFFGPGTRLTVL.

The CDR3 loop is CASSFQQGTDTQYF. The CDR3 nucleotides are TGTGCCAGCAGTTTCCAACAGGGCACAGATACGCAGTATTTT. The chain is built from TRBV6-5 and TRBJ2-3; possibly TRBD1 for D (5 bases). CDR1 is MNHEY, CDR2 SVGAGI, per germline. Trimming pared 4 bases from V and 1 base from J, leaving 9 bases between. The CDR3 is 14 residues long.

This sequence joins TRBV29-1 and TRBJ1-1; D remains unclear. Trimming removed 7 bases at V and 2 bases at J, with 17 bases between. The germline CDR1 and CDR2 sequences are SQVTM and ANQGSEA. The CDR3 consists of 14 residues. CDR3 residues: CSASTLWDNTEAFF. Written as DNA, the CDR3 is TGCAGCGCCTCCACACTCTGGGATAACACTGAAGCTTTCTTT.

This rearrangement joins TRBV7-2 to TRBJ2-7; no clear D. The CDR3 has 13 residues. V was clipped by 2 bases and J by 4 bases, with 9 bases between them. The germline V gene has CDR1 SGHTA and CDR2 FQGNSA. For the CDR3, the DNA is TGTGCCAGCAGCTTATACACTAAGTACGAGCAGTACTTC. It translates to CASSLYTKYEQYF.

In DNA form, the CDR3 reads TGTGCCAGCAGCTTAGAGAGACAAGGGTTGAAAGGCTCTGGGGCCAACGTCCTGACTTTC. Protein: CASSLERQGLKGSGANVLTF. The V call is TRBV7-8, the J call TRBJ2-6, with D hard to call. Per the germline V gene, CDR1 is SGHVS and CDR2 is FQNEAQ. This CDR3 contains 20 residues. Deletions cut 1 base from V and 0 bases from J, with 19 bases between. The complete variable domain, with remaining parts taken from reference TRBV7-8 and TRBJ2-6, reads GAGVSQSPRYKVAKRGQDVALRCDPISGHVSLFWYQQALGQGPEFLTYFQNEAQLDKSGLPSDRFFAERPEGSVSTLKIQRTQQEDSAVYLCASSLERQGLKGSGANVLTFGAGSRLTVL.

J is TRBJ1-1 and V is TRBV10-3; 7 bases are shared with TRBD1. The junction had 6 bases not matched to a gene; V was cut back by 4 bases and J by 1 base. This CDR3 contains 15 residues. CDR1 is ENHRY, CDR2 SYGVKD, per germline. CDR3 protein: CAISGQGRWNTEAFF. CDR3 DNA: TGTGCCATCAGTGGACAGGGTCGGTGGAACACTGAAGCTTTCTTT.

The V gene is TRBV6-2 or TRBV6-3, the J gene TRBJ2-7; tentative D call: TRBD1 (6 bases). The CDR3 covers 13 residues. CDR1 MNHEY and CDR2 SVGEGT come from the germline V gene. The V end lost 0 bases, the J end lost 6 bases, and 9 bases lay between the germline ends. CDR3 sequence: CASSYSRGFEQYF. CDR3 bases: TGTGCCAGCAGTTACTCGAGGGGGTTCGAGCAGTACTTC.

The chain is built from TRBV19 and TRBJ2-2; no clear D. Germline V gives CDR1 LNHDA, CDR2 SQIVND (reference sequence). This CDR3 region has 14 residues. V was pared by 7 bases and J by 2 bases, with 11 bases between. CDR3 region: CASTQDGNTGELFF. In nucleotides, the CDR3 is TGTGCCAGTACCCAGGACGGAAACACCGGGGAGCTGTTTTTT.

The chain is built from TRBV4-2 and TRBJ1-4; D gene ambiguous. Germline CDR1 reads LGHNA; CDR2 reads YNFKEQ. V shed 0 bases and J shed 7 bases, with 12 bases lying between them. The length of the CDR3 is 15 residues. CDR3 residues: CASSQEGITVEKLFF. The CDR3 DNA sequence: TGTGCCAGCAGCCAAGAGGGAATTACAGTTGAAAAACTGTTTTTT.

This clone was recorded once. The genes are TRBV3-1 (or the pseudogene TRBV3-2) and TRBJ2-1; D is perhaps TRBD1 (5 bases). Germline V gene data show CDR1 as LGHDT and CDR2 as YNNKEL (reference sequence). This CDR3 spans 19 amino acids. Trimming removed 0 bases from V and 0 bases from J, with 18 bases in between. CDR3 sequence (DNA): TGTGCCAGCAGCCAAGATTATATTCCCGTTAGGGGCTCCTACAATGAGCAGTTCTTC. Amino acids: CASSQDYIPVRGSYNEQFF.

This chain uses TRBV3-1 (or the pseudogene TRBV3-2) with TRBJ1-5, with 7 positions matching TRBD1. Germline values: CDR1 LGHDT, CDR2 YNNKEL (reference sequence). The trim removed 0 bases at V and 4 bases at J, leaving 3 bases unmatched. This CDR3 has 15 residues. The CDR3 DNA sequence: TGTGCCAGCAGCCAAGATTGGACAGGTAATCAGCCCCAGCATTTT. Its translation is CASSQDWTGNQPQHF.

The rearrangement joins TRBV19 to TRBJ2-5, with D possibly being TRBD2 (6 bases). V was trimmed by 4 bases and J by 1 base, leaving 16 bases between them. Germline CDR1 and CDR2: LNHDA and SQIVND (reference sequence). The CDR3 has 16 residues. CDR3 sequence: CASSTVTDYPQETQYF. The CDR3 DNA reads TGTGCCAGTAGTACCGTTACGGACTACCCCCAAGAGACCCAGTACTTC.

This clone was seen just once. The chain employs TRBV6-1 and TRBJ1-6, with a possible D match to TRBD1 (6 bases). Trimming left V 1 base short and J 10 bases short, with 14 bases between. The CDR3 is 15 residues long. The germline V gene has CDR1 MNHNS and CDR2 SASEGT. The CDR3 DNA reads as TGTGCCAGCAGTGAAGTGGCAGGGGCGTTATCACCCCTCCACTTT. Translation gives CASSEVAGALSPLHF.

The rearrangement joins TRBV5-4 to TRBJ1-4; possible D gene TRBD1, 6 bases. The CDR3 consists of 16 residues. Trimming took off 1 base at V and 4 bases at J, with 14 bases between the two ends. Germline assignment: CDR1 SGHNT and CDR2 YYREEE (reference sequence). The DNA of the CDR3 is TGTGCCAGCAGCTTGAGAGGAGGACAGTTTAATGAAAAACTGTTTTTT. Residues: CASSLRGGQFNEKLFF.

This sequence joins TRBV7-9 and TRBJ1-5; maybe TRBD1 (5 bases). Germline values: CDR1 SEHNR, CDR2 FQNEAQ (reference sequence). V was shortened by 4 bases and J by 0 bases, with 16 bases between the two germline ends. The length of the CDR3 is 17 residues. The CDR3: CASSSQGGADSNQPQHF. The CDR3, as DNA: TGTGCCAGCAGCTCCCAGGGTGGGGCAGATAGCAATCAGCCCCAGCATTTT.

This chain uses TRBV30 with TRBJ2-5; a weak D match, TRBD2 (6 bases). The V end was cut by 2 bases, the J end by 5 bases, with 9 bases between. Germline CDR1 reads GTSNPN; CDR2 reads SVGIG (reference sequence). CDR3 length: 12 residues. CDR3 nucleotide sequence: TGTGCCTGGAGTAACCGGGGGGAGACCCAGTACTTC. It encodes CAWSNRGETQYF. The entire variable domain, with the rest obtained from reference TRBV30 and TRBJ2-5, is as follows: SQTIHQWPATLVQPVGSPLSLECTVEGTSNPNLYWYRQAAGRGLQLLFYSVGIGQISSEVPQNLSASRPQDRQFILSSKKLLLSDSGFYLCAWSNRGETQYFGPGTRLLVL.

The V call is TRBV9, the J call TRBJ2-4; D is tentatively TRBD1 or TRBD2 (5 bases each). Deletions cut 4 bases from V and 3 bases from J, with 20 bases between. Germline CDR1 is SGDLS and CDR2 is YYNGEE. This CDR3 has 17 amino acids. The CDR3 nucleotides are TGTGCCAGCAGCACCCCGTCTATTGGGGGTGGCAAAAACATTCAGTACTTC. Protein sequence: CASSTPSIGGGKNIQYF.

The V and J genes are TRBV6-4 and TRBJ1-1; unclear D gene. Germline loops: CDR1 MRHNA, CDR2 SNTAGT. CDR3 size: 13 residues. V lost 4 bases and J lost 0, with 6 bases in between. CDR3 sequence (DNA): TGTGCCAGCAGTGCGACACTGAACACTGAAGCTTTCTTT. Translated, it gives CASSATLNTEAFF.

The chain uses TRBV6-5 and TRBJ2-2, with D possibly being TRBD1 (6 bases). From germline, CDR1 is MNHEY and CDR2 SVGAGI. Trimming removed 2 bases at V and 2 bases at J, with 9 bases between. CDR3 length: 15 amino acids. The CDR3 bases are TGTGCCAGCAGTTACGGGGGCACAAACACCGGGGAGCTGTTTTTT. Translating gives CASSYGGTNTGELFF.

V usage is TRBV29-1 and J usage is TRBJ1-1; 10 bases line up with TRBD1. The germline gives CDR1 SQVTM, CDR2 ANQGSEA. This CDR3 region has 14 residues. V lost 6 bases, J lost 7 bases, and 11 bases stayed unmatched. The CDR3 is CSVLRDRGAFEAFF. CDR3 sequence (DNA): TGCAGCGTACTCCGGGACAGGGGCGCTTTTGAAGCTTTCTTT.

The chain uses TRBV7-9 and TRBJ1-6; D not resolved. The V end was cut by 6 bases, the J end by 6 bases, with 6 bases between. CDR3 length: 12 amino acids. The germline gives CDR1 SEHNR, CDR2 FQNEAQ (reference sequence). CDR3 in DNA: TGTGCCAGCAGGGGTATTAATTCACCCCTCCACTTT. Amino acid sequence: CASRGINSPLHF. The entire variable domain, with the rest obtained from reference TRBV7-9 and TRBJ1-6, is as follows: DTGVSQNPRHKITKRGQNVTFRCDPISEHNRLYWYRQTLGQGPEFLTYFQNEAQLEKSRLLSDRFSAERPKGSFSTLEIQRTEQGDSAMYLCASRGINSPLHFGNGTRLTVT.

This chain links TRBV4-3 with TRBJ2-5; D ambiguous. CDR1 and CDR2 from the germline V gene are LGHNA and YSLEER. V was pared by 0 bases and J by 5 bases, with 10 bases between. The CDR3 is made up of 14 amino acids. CDR3 bases: TGCGCCAGCAGCCAAGATTTTAGGGCGGAGACCCAGTACTTC. Its translation is CASSQDFRAETQYF.

This chain links TRBV20-1 with TRBJ1-2, with D tentatively TRBD1 (5 bases). The length of the CDR3 is 11 residues. Trimming removed 5 bases at V and 4 bases at J, with 8 bases between. Germline CDR1 is DFQATT and CDR2 is SNEGSKA (reference sequence). The CDR3 sequence is CSAPGRYGYTF. CDR3 bases: TGCAGTGCTCCGGGACGCTATGGCTACACCTTC.

The gene calls are TRBV5-1 and TRBJ1-2, with 8 bases identical to TRBD1. The V gene end was trimmed by 2 bases and the J gene end by 8 bases; junction bases not matched to a gene: 8. The CDR3 is 14 residues long. The germline CDR1 and CDR2 sequences are SGHRS and YFSETQ. The CDR3 DNA is TGCGCCAGCAGCTTATCTGACAGGGGTGGCGGCTACACCTTC. Amino acid sequence: CASSLSDRGGGYTF. The variable domain in full, with the rest retrieved from reference TRBV5-1 and TRBJ1-2, is KAGVTQTPRYLIKTRGQQVTLSCSPISGHRSVSWYQQTPGQGLQFLFEYFSETQRNKGNFPGRFSGRQFSNSRSEMNVSTLELGDSALYLCASSLSDRGGGYTFGSGTRLTVV.